This T cell receptor (beta chain) is drawn from a study of PD-L1 blockade in urothelial cancer. Study information: Of under 30 patients, about two dozen were males with bladder-origin urothelial cancer.

Data came from immunoSEQ multiplex PCR; TCRdb stores just in-frame clones and leaves some out. Here the sample spans under 30,000 clones, over 75% being singletons. The receptor was isolated from a man aged 50-60 years with urothelial cancer. The sequencing here drew on PBMCs, taken around atezolizumab (anti-PD-L1) treatment.

CDR3 in amino acids: CASSYWGRGTAEAFF. Written as DNA, the CDR3 is TGTGCCAGCAGTTACTGGGGTCGGGGGACCGCTGAAGCTTTCTTT. The chain has TRBV6-5 and TRBJ1-1, with a tentative D call TRBD1 (5 bases). The CDR3 totals 15 residues. CDR1 MNHEY and CDR2 SVGAGI come from the germline V gene. V lost 1 base to trimming and J lost 6 bases, with 15 bases between them.